These 20 T cell receptor beta chains came from one sample sequenced in a study of regulatory T cells in long-lasting Graves disease. TCR beta libraries were built with iRepertoire HTBI primers and Arm-PCR of CDR3 regions. One entry per CDR3 protein, called by TCRdb with MiXCR from the multiplex PCR reads. The table lists about 360,000 distinct CDR3 sequences, 15% to 20% of them singletons. Regarding time point: newly diagnosed GD, antithyroid drugs for less than 3 months. Extracted RNA from PBMCs served as the source of the TCR library. This same sample was also part of a study on T cells in Graves' hyperthyroidism and ophthalmopathy.

Specimen: peripheral blood mononuclear cells (PBMCs), collected at new diagnosis, from a patient treated with antithyroid drugs. These receptor sequences come from a young woman with Graves disease.

The gene calls are TRBV7-2 and TRBJ2-4; D is perhaps TRBD1 (6 bases). Trimming took 5 bases from V and 0 from J, leaving 14 bases between them. The CDR3 is made up of 16 amino acids. Germline lookup yields CDR1 SGHTA and CDR2 FQGNSA. The chain's CDR3 is CASSPGQLLAKNIQYF. CDR3 bases: TGTGCCAGCAGCCCTGGACAGTTATTAGCCAAAAACATTCAGTACTTC.

This clonotype was seen ten or more times. CDR3 nucleotides: TGTGCCAGCAGCTTAGGGGCAGTACTAGCGGATTTCACAGATACGCAGTATTTT. Translation gives CASSLGAVLADFTDTQYF. The chain combines TRBV7-2 with TRBJ2-3, with 8 bases that match TRBD2. Germline assignment: CDR1 SGHTA and CDR2 FQGNSA. V gave up 1 base and J gave up 2 bases; unmatched junction bases: 11. The CDR3 is 18 amino acids.

For the CDR3, the DNA is TGTGCCAGCTCACCTCGACAGGTAGGACTGGGCGGCAATGAGCAGTTCTTC. It is translated as CASSPRQVGLGGNEQFF. The V gene is TRBV18, the J gene TRBJ2-1, with a possible D match to TRBD1 (6 bases). The germline gives CDR1 KGHSH, CDR2 LQKENI. The CDR3 covers 17 residues. The V end was cut by 3 bases, the J end by 6 bases, with 21 bases between.

Of note for this clonotype: This may be a read error, as it is one base from a much larger clone. The chain links TRBV6-2 or TRBV6-3 to TRBJ1-1, with no clear D. The CDR3 length is 15 residues. V was clipped by 6 bases and J by 4 bases, with 18 bases between them. In germline, CDR1 is MNHEY, CDR2 SVGEGT. For the CDR3, the DNA is TGTGCCAGCAGGTCCCCGACCCTTGCGGGCACTGAAGCTTTCTTT. Translating it yields CASRSPTLAGTEAFF.

This clonotype was found once. This sequence joins TRBV10-1 and TRBJ1-2; TRBD1 is a possible D gene (6 bases). Looked up from germline, CDR1 is WNHNN and CDR2 is SYGVQD (reference sequence). Trimming shortened V by 6 bases and J by 4 bases, and 12 bases separated the two germline ends. This CDR3 contains 13 residues. The CDR3, as DNA: TGCGCCAGCAGCATGACAGGAACCTATGGCTACACCTTC. Protein sequence: CASSMTGTYGYTF.

This clonotype was recorded at least ten times. The gene calls are TRBV7-9 and TRBJ2-7, with 10 bases identical to TRBD2. CDR1 is SEHNR, CDR2 FQNEAQ, per germline (reference sequence). Trimming removed 5 bases from V and 0 bases from J; junction bases left unmatched: 16. The CDR3 covers 19 residues. This CDR3 reads CASSPRTSGGTGVSYEQYF. The CDR3 bases are TGTGCCAGCAGCCCACGGACTAGCGGTGGTACGGGGGTCTCCTACGAGCAGTACTTC. Using reference TRBV7-9 and TRBJ2-7 for the parts outside the CDR3, the full variable domain is DTGVSQNPRHKITKRGQNVTFRCDPISEHNRLYWYRQTLGQGPEFLTYFQNEAQLEKSRLLSDRFSAERPKGSFSTLEIQRTEQGDSAMYLCASSPRTSGGTGVSYEQYFGPGTRLTVT.

This clonotype has at least ten counts. The genes are TRBV20-1 and TRBJ2-1; 7 bases map to TRBD1. The CDR3 runs to 14 residues. CDR1 DFQATT and CDR2 SNEGSKA come from the germline V gene (reference sequence). Trimming took 5 bases from V and 4 from J; bases not matched to a gene: 8. CDR3 in DNA: TGCAGTGCTCACAGGGGCCTCGCATACAATGAGCAGTTCTTC. This encodes CSAHRGLAYNEQFF.

A single count supports this clonotype. The CDR3 does not end in the conserved phenylalanine or tryptophan, so this is likely a read error. The DNA is left out, because the CDR3 cannot be placed on it with certainty; the CDR3 is given as TCRdb lists it. The chain carries TRBV12-3 or TRBV12-4 and TRBJ2-4; the DNA was not used to check the table's D call, TRBD1. Inclusive of both ends, the CDR3 amounts to 11 amino acids. The CDR3 region is CASSLGGATML.

This clonotype was picked up many times. The CDR3 DNA reads TGTGCCAGCAGCGGGACTAGCGGGAGTTCAGATACGCAGTATTTT. It codes for CASSGTSGSSDTQYF. V and J are TRBV11-2 and TRBJ2-3, with TRBD2 matching over 14 bases. The length of the CDR3 is 15 residues. The germline V gene encodes CDR1 SGHAT and CDR2 FQNNGV. The trim removed 5 bases at V and 4 bases at J, leaving 2 bases unmatched.

With respect to this clonotype: A much larger clone differs by one base, so this may be a read error. This rearrangement joins TRBV5-1 to TRBJ2-4; 7 bases match TRBD1. CDR1 and CDR2 (germline): SGHRS, YFSETQ. This CDR3 has 16 amino acids. V lost 4 bases, J lost 3 bases, and 10 bases stayed unmatched. The CDR3 nucleotides are TGCGCCAGCAGCCTGGGTCCCAGGACAGGCAAAAACATTCAGTACTTC. Its translation is CASSLGPRTGKNIQYF.

At least ten counts were recorded for this clonotype. The chain joins TRBV27 to TRBJ1-4; maybe TRBD1 (5 bases). Germline-derived CDR1 and CDR2 are MNHEY and SMNVEV (reference sequence). The CDR3 loop spans 18 amino acids. Trimming left V 1 base short and J 0 bases short, with 15 bases between. As DNA, the CDR3 is TGTGCCAGCAGTTTATGGGGACCTCGGGAGGCAACTAATGAAAAACTGTTTTTT. It translates to CASSLWGPREATNEKLFF.

In this sample, this clonotype turned up a few times. The V gene is TRBV7-8, the J gene TRBJ2-2; possibly TRBD1 or TRBD2 for D (7 bases each). Germline values: CDR1 SGHVS, CDR2 FQNEAQ. V lost 1 base and J 3 bases, leaving 33 bases between the germline ends. The CDR3 runs to 23 residues. For the CDR3, the DNA is TGTGCCAGCAGCTTAGAGAGGGGGCCGTGGCGGGGGCGAAATCAGTTGGACACCGGGGAGCTGTTTTTT. Its protein is CASSLERGPWRGRNQLDTGELFF. Based on the CDR3 plus reference TRBV7-8 and TRBJ2-2, the full variable domain is GAGVSQSPRYKVAKRGQDVALRCDPISGHVSLFWYQQALGQGPEFLTYFQNEAQLDKSGLPSDRFFAERPEGSVSTLKIQRTQQEDSAVYLCASSLERGPWRGRNQLDTGELFFGEGSRLTVL.

This clonotype was recorded at least ten times. The chain employs TRBV11-1 and TRBJ2-7; D may be TRBD1 (5 bases). The CDR3 has 14 residues. The ends were cut back, 5 bases at V and 3 bases at J, with 14 bases in the middle. The germline CDR1 and CDR2 sequences are SGHAT and FQDESV (reference sequence). The CDR3 nucleotides are TGTGCCAGCAGCCAACAGGACGGTGACTACGAGCAGTACTTC. Its protein is CASSQQDGDYEQYF.

In its sample, this clonotype was seen many times. Here the CDR3 DNA reads TGTGCCAGCAGCTTGGACACTGGATTCTCTGGGGCCAACGTCCTGACTTTC. Protein product: CASSLDTGFSGANVLTF. The V gene is TRBV5-8, the J gene TRBJ2-6, with D hard to call. Germline V gene data show CDR1 as SGHTS and CDR2 as YDEGEE. Deletions cut 0 bases from V and 0 bases from J, with 10 bases between. This CDR3 comprises 17 residues.

The chain links TRBV25-1 to TRBJ2-5; 7 nucleotides line up with TRBD1. The CDR3 is 16 residues long. Germline loops: CDR1 MGHDK, CDR2 SYGVNS. V lost 4 bases and J lost 0; bases outside the gene matches: 8. The chain's CDR3 is CASSGRQGGDQETQYF. In DNA, the CDR3 is TGTGCCAGCAGTGGGAGACAGGGCGGTGACCAAGAGACCCAGTACTTC.

This clonotype was picked up a small number of times. V and J are TRBV24-1 and TRBJ2-7, with a tentative D call TRBD1 (6 bases). Germline loops: CDR1 KGHDR, CDR2 SFDVKD. Trimming removed 1 base from V and 3 bases from J, with 15 bases in between. CDR3 size: 16 residues. The chain's CDR3 is CATSDFIPRGIYEQYF. For the CDR3, the DNA is TGTGCCACCAGTGATTTCATACCGAGGGGGATCTACGAGCAGTACTTC.

In its sample, this clonotype was seen many times. This chain connects TRBV20-1 to TRBJ2-5; 10 positions match TRBD2. V shed 0 bases, J shed 5 bases, and the junction held 9 bases outside the gene matches. This CDR3 is built from 16 residues. Germline V gives CDR1 DFQATT, CDR2 SNEGSKA (reference sequence). CDR3 bases: TGCAGTGCTAGAGATGGCAAGCGGGGGGGCAGCGAGACCCAGTACTTC. This translates into CSARDGKRGGSETQYF.

At least ten counts were recorded for this clonotype. The V call is TRBV7-2, the J call TRBJ1-1; the D gene is possibly TRBD1 (5 bases). The CDR3 runs to 14 residues. CDR1 SGHTA and CDR2 FQGNSA come from the germline V gene. Trimming removed 4 bases from V and 1 base from J, with 10 bases in between. The CDR3 region is CASSSGTANTEAFF. The CDR3 nucleotides are TGTGCCAGCAGCTCGGGGACGGCGAACACTGAAGCTTTCTTT.

On this clonotype: The likely explanation is a read error, given a far larger clone one base away. The genes are TRBV5-1 and TRBJ2-3, with D perhaps TRBD1 or TRBD2 (6 bases each). This CDR3 has 19 residues. The germline CDR1 and CDR2 sequences are SGHRS and YFSETQ. The CDR3 sequence is CASSLMGIPGAPRGGEQFF. The CDR3 coding sequence is TGCGCCAGCAGCTTGATGGGGATCCCGGGGGCCCCCCGAGGCGGGGAGCAGTTTTTT.

This clonotype appeared a few times. The rearrangement joins TRBV7-2 to TRBJ2-7; D might be TRBD1 or TRBD2, each matching 6 bases. The CDR3 runs to 15 residues. Germline V gives CDR1 SGHTA, CDR2 FQGNSA. Trimming took 5 bases from V and 0 from J, leaving 14 bases between them. Written as DNA, the CDR3 is TGTGCCAGCAGCAAAGGGGGGTTTAGCTCCTACGAGCAGTACTTC. This codes for CASSKGGFSSYEQYF.